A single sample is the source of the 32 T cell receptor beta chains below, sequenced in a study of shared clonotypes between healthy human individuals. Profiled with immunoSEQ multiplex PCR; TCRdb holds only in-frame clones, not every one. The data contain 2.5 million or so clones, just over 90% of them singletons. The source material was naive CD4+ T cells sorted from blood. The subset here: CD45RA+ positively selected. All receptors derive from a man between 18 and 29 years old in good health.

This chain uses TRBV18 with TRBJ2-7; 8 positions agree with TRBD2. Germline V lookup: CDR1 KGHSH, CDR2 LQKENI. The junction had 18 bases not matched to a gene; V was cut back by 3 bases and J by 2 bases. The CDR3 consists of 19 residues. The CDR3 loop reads CASSPLAGGLGFPPYEQYF. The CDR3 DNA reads TGTGCCAGCTCACCTCTGGCGGGAGGATTGGGATTCCCCCCCTACGAGCAGTACTTC. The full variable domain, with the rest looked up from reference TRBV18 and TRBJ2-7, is NAGVMQNPRHLVRRRGQEARLRCSPMKGHSHVYWYRQLPEEGLKFMVYLQKENIIDESGMPKERFSAEFPKEGPSILRIQQVVRGDSAAYFCASSPLAGGLGFPPYEQYFGPGTRLTVT.

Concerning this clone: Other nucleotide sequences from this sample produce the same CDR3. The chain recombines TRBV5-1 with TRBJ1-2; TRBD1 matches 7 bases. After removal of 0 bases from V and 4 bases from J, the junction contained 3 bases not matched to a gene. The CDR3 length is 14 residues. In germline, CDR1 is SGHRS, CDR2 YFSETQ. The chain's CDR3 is CASSLDRGVYGYTF. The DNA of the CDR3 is TGCGCCAGCAGCTTGGACAGGGGCGTCTATGGCTACACCTTC.

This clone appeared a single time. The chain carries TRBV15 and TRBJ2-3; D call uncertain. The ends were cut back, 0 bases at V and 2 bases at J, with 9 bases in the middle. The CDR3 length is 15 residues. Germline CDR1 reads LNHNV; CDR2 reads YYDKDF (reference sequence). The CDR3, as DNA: TGTGCCACCAGCAGAGATCCCGGGTTCACAGATACGCAGTATTTT. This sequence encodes CATSRDPGFTDTQYF.

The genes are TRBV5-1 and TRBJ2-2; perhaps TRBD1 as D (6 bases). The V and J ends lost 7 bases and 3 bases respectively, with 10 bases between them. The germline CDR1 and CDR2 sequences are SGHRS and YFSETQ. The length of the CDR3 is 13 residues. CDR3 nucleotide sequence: TGCGCCAGCTTCCCAGGGGACACCGGGGAGCTGTTTTTT. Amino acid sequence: CASFPGDTGELFF.

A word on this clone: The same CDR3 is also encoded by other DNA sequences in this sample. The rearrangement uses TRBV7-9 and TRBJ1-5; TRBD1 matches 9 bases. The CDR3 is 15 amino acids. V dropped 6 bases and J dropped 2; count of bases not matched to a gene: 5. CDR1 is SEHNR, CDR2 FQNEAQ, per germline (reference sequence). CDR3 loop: CASRGDRVGNQPQHF. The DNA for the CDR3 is TGTGCCAGCAGAGGGGACAGGGTTGGCAATCAGCCCCAGCATTTT.

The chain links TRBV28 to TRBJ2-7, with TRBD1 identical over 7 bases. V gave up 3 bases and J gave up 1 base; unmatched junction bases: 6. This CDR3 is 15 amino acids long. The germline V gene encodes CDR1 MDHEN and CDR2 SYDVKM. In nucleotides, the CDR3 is TGTGCCAGCAGTTTTAACCGGGACAGTTCCTACGAGCAGTACTTC. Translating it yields CASSFNRDSSYEQYF.

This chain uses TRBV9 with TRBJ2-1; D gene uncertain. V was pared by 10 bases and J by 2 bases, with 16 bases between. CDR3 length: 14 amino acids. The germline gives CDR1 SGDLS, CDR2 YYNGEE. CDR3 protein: CASTPGVPYNEQFF. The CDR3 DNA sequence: TGTGCCTCCACGCCCGGCGTCCCCTACAATGAGCAGTTCTTC.

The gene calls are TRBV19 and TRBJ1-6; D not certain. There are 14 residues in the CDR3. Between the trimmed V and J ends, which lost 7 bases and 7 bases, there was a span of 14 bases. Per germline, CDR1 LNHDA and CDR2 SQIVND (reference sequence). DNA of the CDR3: TGTGCCAGTACCAGCGAGATATGGAATTCACCCCTCCACTTT. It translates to CASTSEIWNSPLHF.

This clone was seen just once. CDR3 amino acids: CASSLGTQGRETQYF. CDR3 bases: TGCGCCAGCAGCTTGGGGACCCAAGGACGAGAGACCCAGTACTTC. The chain links TRBV5-1 to TRBJ2-5; D unclear. Germline V gene sequence: CDR1 SGHRS, CDR2 YFSETQ. V was pared by 0 bases and J by 4 bases, with 13 bases between. The CDR3 has 15 amino acids.

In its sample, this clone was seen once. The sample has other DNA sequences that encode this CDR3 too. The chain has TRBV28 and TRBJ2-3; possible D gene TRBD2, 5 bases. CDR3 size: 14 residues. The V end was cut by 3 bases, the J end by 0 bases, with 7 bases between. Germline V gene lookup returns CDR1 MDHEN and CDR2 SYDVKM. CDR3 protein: CASSFGDSTDTQYF. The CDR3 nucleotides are TGTGCCAGCAGTTTCGGGGATAGCACAGATACGCAGTATTTT.

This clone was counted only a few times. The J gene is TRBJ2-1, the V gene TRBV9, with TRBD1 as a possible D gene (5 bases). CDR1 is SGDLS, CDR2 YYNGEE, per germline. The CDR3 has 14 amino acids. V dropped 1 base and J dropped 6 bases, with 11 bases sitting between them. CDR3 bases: TGTGCCAGCAGCGTACAGGGTGTAAGCAATGAGCAGTTCTTC. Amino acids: CASSVQGVSNEQFF.

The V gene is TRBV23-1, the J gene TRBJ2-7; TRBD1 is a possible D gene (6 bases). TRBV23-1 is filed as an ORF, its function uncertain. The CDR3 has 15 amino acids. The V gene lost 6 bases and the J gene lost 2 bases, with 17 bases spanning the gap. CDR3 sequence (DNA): TGCGCCAGCAGGGGGGCCGCAGGGGCCCCCTACGAGCAGTACTTC. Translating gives CASRGAAGAPYEQYF.

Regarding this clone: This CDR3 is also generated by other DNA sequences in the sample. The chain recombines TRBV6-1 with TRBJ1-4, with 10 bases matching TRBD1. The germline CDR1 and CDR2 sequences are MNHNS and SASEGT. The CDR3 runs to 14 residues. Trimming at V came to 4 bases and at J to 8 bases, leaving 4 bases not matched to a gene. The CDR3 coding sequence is TGTGCCAGCAGTGCCGGGACAGGGGTCGAAAAACTGTTTTTT. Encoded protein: CASSAGTGVEKLFF.

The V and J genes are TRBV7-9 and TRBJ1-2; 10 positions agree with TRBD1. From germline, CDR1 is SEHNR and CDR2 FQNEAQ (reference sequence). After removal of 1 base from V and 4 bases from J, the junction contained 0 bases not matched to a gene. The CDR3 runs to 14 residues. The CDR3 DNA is TGTGCCAGCAGCTTAGGGGACAGGGGCTATGGCTACACCTTC. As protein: CASSLGDRGYGYTF.

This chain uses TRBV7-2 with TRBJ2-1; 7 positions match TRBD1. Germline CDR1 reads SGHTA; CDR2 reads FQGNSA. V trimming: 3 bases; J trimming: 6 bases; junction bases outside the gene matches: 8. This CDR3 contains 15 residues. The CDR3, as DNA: TGTGCCAGCAGCTTGCGAGCGGACAGGTTCAATGAGCAGTTCTTC. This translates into CASSLRADRFNEQFF.

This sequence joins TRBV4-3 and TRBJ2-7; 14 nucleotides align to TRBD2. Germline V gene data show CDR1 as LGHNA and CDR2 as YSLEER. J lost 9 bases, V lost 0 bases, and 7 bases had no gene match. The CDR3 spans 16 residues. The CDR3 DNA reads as TGCGCCAGCAGCCAAGATAGGACTAGCGGGAGGAGGGTGCAGTACTTC. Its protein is CASSQDRTSGRRVQYF.

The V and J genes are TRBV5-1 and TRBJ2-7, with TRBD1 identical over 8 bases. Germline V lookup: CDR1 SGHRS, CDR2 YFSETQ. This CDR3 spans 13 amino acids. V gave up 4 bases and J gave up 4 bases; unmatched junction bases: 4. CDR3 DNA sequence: TGCGCCAGCAGCAAGGGACAGGTATACGAGCAGTACTTC. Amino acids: CASSKGQVYEQYF.

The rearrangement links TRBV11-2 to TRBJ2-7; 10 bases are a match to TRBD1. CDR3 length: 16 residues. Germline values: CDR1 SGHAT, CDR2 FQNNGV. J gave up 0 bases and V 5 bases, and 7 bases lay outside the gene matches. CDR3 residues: CASSPGTGAISYEQYF. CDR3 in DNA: TGTGCCAGCAGCCCCGGGACAGGGGCTATCTCCTACGAGCAGTACTTC. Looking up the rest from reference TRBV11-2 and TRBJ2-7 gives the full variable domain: EAGVAQSPRYKIIEKRQSVAFWCNPISGHATLYWYQQILGQGPKLLIQFQNNGVVDDSQLPKDRFSAERLKGVDSTLKIQPAKLEDSAVYLCASSPGTGAISYEQYFGPGTRLTVT.

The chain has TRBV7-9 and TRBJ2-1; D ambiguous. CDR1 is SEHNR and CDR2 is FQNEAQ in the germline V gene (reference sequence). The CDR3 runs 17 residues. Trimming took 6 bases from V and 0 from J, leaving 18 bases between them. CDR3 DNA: TGTGCCAGCAGGGCCTCCCTCGCAGAGAGCTCCTACAATGAGCAGTTCTTC. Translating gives CASRASLAESSYNEQFF.

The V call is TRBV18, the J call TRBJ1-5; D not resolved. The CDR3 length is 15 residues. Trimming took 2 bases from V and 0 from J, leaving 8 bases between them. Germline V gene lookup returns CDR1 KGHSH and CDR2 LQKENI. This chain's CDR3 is CASSPKEDSNQPQHF. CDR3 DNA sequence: TGTGCCAGCTCACCAAAAGAGGATAGCAATCAGCCCCAGCATTTT.

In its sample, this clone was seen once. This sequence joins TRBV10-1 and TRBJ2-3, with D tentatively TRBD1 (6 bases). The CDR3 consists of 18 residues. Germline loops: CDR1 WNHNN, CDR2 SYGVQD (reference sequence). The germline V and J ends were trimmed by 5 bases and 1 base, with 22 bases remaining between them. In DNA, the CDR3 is TGCGCCAGCAGTCCCCTTTTGGGGGACACCCCCGGCACAGATACGCAGTATTTT. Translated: CASSPLLGDTPGTDTQYF.

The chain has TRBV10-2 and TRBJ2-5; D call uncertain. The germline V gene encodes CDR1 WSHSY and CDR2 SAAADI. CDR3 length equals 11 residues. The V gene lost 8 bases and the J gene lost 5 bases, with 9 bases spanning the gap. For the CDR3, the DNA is TGCGCCAGCGCCACCGGGGAGACCCAGTACTTC. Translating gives CASATGETQYF.

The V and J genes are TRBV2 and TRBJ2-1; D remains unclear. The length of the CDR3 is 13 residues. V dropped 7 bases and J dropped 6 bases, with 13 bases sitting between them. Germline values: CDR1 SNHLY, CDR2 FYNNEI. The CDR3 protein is CASTPGLTNEQFF. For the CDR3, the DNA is TGTGCCAGCACGCCGGGCCTCACCAATGAGCAGTTCTTC.

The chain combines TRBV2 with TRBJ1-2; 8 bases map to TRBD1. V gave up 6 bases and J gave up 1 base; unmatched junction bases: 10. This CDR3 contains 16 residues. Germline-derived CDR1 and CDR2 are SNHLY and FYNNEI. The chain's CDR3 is CASRARSDRDNYGYTF. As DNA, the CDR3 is TGTGCCAGCAGGGCGAGATCGGACAGGGATAACTATGGCTACACCTTC.

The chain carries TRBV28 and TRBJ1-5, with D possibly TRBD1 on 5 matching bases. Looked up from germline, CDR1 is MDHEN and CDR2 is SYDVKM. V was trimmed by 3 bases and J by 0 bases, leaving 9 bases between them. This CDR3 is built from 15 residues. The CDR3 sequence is CASSLDNYSNQPQHF. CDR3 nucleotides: TGTGCCAGCAGTTTGGACAATTATAGCAATCAGCCCCAGCATTTT.

The CDR3 DNA reads as TGTGCCAGCAGCTCTTTTTTAGTGGCGGGGGGATTATACAATGAGCAGTTCTTC. Its translation: CASSSFLVAGGLYNEQFF. The chain joins TRBV7-2 to TRBJ2-1; 8 positions match TRBD2. CDR3 size: 18 residues. V lost 4 bases, J lost 4 bases, and 15 bases stayed unmatched. Germline V lookup: CDR1 SGHTA, CDR2 FQGNSA.

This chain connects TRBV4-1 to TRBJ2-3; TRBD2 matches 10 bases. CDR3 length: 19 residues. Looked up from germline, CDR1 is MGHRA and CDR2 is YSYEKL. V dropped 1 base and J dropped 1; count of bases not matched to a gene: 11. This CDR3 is CASSQVRKTGTSGTDTQYF. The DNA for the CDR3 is TGCGCCAGCAGCCAAGTGAGAAAGACCGGGACTAGCGGCACAGATACGCAGTATTTT.

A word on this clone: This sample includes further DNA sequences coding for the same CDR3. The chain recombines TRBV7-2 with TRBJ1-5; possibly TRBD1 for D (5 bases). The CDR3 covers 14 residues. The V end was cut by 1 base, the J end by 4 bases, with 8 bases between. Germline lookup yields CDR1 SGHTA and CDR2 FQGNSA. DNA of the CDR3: TGTGCCAGCAGCTTAGGTGGGGGTAATCAGCCCCAGCATTTT. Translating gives CASSLGGGNQPQHF.

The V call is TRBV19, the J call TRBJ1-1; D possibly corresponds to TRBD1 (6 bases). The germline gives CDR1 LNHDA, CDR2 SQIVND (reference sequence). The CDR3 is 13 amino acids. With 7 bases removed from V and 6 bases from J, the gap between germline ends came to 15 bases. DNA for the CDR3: TGTGCCAGTACCCCCCAGGGGTGGGCTGAAGCTTTCTTT. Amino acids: CASTPQGWAEAFF. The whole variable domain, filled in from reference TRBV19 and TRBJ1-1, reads DGGITQSPKYLFRKEGQNVTLSCEQNLNHDAMYWYRQDPGQGLRLIYYSQIVNDFQKGDIAEGYSVSREKKESFPLTVTSAQKNPTAFYLCASTPQGWAEAFFGQGTRLTVV.

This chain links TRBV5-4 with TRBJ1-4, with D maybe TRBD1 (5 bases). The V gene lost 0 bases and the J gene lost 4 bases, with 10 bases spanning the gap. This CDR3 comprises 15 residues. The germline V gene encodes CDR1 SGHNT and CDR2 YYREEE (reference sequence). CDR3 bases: TGTGCCAGCAGCTTGGGGGGGGTTAATAATGAAAAACTGTTTTTT. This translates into CASSLGGVNNEKLFF.

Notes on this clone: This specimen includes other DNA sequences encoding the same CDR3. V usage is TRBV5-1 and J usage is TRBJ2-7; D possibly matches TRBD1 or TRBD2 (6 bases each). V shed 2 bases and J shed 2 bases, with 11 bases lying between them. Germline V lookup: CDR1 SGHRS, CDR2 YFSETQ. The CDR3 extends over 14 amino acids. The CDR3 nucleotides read TGCGCCAGCAGCTTACGGGGGCCTACCTACGAGCAGTACTTC. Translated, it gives CASSLRGPTYEQYF.

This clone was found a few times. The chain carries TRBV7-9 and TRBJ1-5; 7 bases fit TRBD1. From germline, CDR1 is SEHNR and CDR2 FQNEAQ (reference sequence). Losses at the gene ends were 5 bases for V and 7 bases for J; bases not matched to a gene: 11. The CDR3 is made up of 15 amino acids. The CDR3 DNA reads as TGTGCCAGCAGCCCCGACAGGGACGTATCCCAGCCCCAGCATTTT. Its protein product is CASSPDRDVSQPQHF.